This T cell receptor beta chain was observed in a study of tumor-infiltrating lymphocytes in localized non-small cell lung cancer. Study context: The cohort mixed smokers and never-smokers, several histologies, and some post-neoadjuvant-chemotherapy samples.

The assay was immunoSEQ multiplex PCR, and TCRdb's table has in-frame clones only and misses some. The repertoire holds just under 30,000 clones, with 70% to 90% as singletons. Details on this clone: Its target is unknown.

Notes on the study in general: Each assay used a separate piece of the same tissue. Compared with uninvolved lung, tumors showed higher T cell infiltration by TCRbeta sequencing. No link was found between tumor T-cell fraction and recurrence-free survival.

Per the germline V gene, CDR1 is LNHDA and CDR2 is SQIVND (reference sequence). Trimming left V 10 bases short and J 4 bases short, with 15 bases between. The CDR3 is made up of 13 amino acids. Sequenced sample: lung tumor tissue. This receptor was identified in a human donor with non-small cell lung cancer. The chain links TRBV19 to TRBJ2-3; the D gene could be TRBD1 or TRBD2 (6 bases each). The CDR3 nucleotides are TGTGCCACCCGGAGGGGGACGGCAGATACGCAGTATTTT. Translation: CATRRGTADTQYF.